The clone carrying this T cell receptor beta chain was seen a single time. Its antigen is currently unknown. V trimming: 5 bases; J trimming: 3 bases; junction bases outside the gene matches: 6. The germline V gene encodes CDR1 SGHTA and CDR2 FQGNSA. The length of the CDR3 is 15 residues. Sequenced by immunoSEQ multiplex PCR; TCRdb stores in-frame clones only, minus some. The sample holds 150,000 to 200,000 clones, roughly 91% seen once. This entry is derived from a study of T cell responses to AZD1222 COVID-19 vaccine. General study results and limits: Unmutated regions of variants are reportedly targeted by nearly half of spike-specific TCRs. Only five to seven AZD1222 recipients tested seropositive at baseline. Possibly, clonal diversity was underestimated; donors were largely white British and included more females.

The rearrangement links TRBV7-2 to TRBJ1-1, with 10 bases aligning to TRBD1. This clonotype was sampled from an adult who received the MenACWY meningococcal vaccine as a control. The sample here was peripheral blood, taken 28 days after the second dose of the MenACWY control vaccine. The CDR3 bases are TGTGCCAGCAGCCTCCGCGGGACAGGGGACACTGAAGCTTTCTTT. Translation gives CASSLRGTGDTEAFF. Full variable domain (missing parts from reference TRBV7-2 and TRBJ1-1): GAGVSQSPSNKVTEKGKDVELRCDPISGHTALYWYRQSLGQGLEFLIYFQGNSAPDKSGLPSDRFSAERTGGSVSTLTIQRTQQEDSAVYLCASSLRGTGDTEAFFGQGTRLTVV.